This TCR beta chain was recorded in a study of shared clonotypes between healthy human individuals. The germline CDR1 and CDR2 sequences are KGHSY and FQNENV. Trimming left V 4 bases short and J 8 bases short, with 9 bases between. This CDR3 is 12 amino acids long. Points on this clone: What it recognizes is unknown.

Findings and limits, study-wide: Researchers found naive subsets generally carried larger estimated richness than memory subsets.

Sequenced by immunoSEQ multiplex PCR; TCRdb stores in-frame clones only, minus some. The table lists almost 700,000 clones, about 92% of them singletons, with 24% in the top ten. Positive CCR7 selection of CD45RO-negative cells yielded the naive CD8 cells, and terminally differentiated effector memory CD45RA+ cells were excluded. This rearrangement joins TRBV16 to TRBJ2-1; D remains ambiguous. The source is a man aged 30 to 45 in good health. Input material: naive CD8+ T cells sorted from blood. CDR3 in DNA: TGTGCCAGCAGCCTCTTCGGGTATGAGCAGTTCTTC. Its translation is CASSLFGYEQFF.